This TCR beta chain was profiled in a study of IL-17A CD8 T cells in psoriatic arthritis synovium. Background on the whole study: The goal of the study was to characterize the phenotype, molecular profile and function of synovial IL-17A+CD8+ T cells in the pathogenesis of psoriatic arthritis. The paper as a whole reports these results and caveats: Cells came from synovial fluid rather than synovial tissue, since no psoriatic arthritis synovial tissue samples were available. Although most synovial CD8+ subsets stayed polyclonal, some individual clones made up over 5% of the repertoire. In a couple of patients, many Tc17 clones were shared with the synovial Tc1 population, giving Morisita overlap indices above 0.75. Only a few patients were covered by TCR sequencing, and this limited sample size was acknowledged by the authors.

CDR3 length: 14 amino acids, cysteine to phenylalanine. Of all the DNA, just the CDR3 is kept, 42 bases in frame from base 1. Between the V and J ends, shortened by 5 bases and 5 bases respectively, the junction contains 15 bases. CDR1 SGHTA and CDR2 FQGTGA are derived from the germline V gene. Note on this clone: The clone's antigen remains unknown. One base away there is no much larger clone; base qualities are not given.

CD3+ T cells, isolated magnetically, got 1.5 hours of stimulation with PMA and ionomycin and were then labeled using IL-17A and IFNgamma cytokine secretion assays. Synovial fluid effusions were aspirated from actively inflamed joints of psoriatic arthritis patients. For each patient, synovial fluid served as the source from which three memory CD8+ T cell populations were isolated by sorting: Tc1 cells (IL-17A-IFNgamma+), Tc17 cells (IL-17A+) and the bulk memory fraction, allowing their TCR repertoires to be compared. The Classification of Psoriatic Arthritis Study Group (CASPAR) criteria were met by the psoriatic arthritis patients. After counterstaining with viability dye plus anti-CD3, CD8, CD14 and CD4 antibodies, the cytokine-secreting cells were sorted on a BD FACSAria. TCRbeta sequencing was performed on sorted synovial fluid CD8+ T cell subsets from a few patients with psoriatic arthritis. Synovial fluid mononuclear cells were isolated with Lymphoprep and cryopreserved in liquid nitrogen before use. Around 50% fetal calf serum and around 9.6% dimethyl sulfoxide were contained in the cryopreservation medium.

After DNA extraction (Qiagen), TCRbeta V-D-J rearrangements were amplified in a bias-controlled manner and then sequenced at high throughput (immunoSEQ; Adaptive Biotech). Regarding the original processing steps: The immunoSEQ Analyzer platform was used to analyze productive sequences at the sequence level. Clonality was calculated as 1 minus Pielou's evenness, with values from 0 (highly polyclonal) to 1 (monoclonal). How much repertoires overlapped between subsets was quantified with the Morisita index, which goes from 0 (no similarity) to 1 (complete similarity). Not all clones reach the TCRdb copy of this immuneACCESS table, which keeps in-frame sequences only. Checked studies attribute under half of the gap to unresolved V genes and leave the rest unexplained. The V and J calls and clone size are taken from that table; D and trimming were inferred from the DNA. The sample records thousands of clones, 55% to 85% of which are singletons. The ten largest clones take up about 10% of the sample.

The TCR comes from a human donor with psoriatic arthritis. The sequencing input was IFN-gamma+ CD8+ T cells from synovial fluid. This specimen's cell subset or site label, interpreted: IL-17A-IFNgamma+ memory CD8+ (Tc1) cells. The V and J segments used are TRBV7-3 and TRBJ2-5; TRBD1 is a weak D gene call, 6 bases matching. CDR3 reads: CASSPQGNSETQYF. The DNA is TGTGCCAGCAGCCCACAGGGTAATTCCGAGACCCAGTACTTC.